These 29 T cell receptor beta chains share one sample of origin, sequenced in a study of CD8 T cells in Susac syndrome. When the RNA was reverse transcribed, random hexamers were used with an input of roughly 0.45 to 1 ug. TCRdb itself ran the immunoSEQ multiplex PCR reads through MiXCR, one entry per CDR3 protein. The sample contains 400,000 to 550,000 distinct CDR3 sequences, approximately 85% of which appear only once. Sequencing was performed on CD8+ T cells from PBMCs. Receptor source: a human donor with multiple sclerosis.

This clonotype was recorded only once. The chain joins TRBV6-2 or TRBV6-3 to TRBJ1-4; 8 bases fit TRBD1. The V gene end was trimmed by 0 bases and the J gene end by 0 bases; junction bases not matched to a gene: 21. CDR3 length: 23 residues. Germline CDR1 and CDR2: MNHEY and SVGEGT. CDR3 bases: TGTGCCAGCAGTTACTCGAGTTTACAGGGGGGATTTGTAAGCGAGGCAACTAATGAAAAACTGTTTTTT. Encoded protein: CASSYSSLQGGFVSEATNEKLFF.

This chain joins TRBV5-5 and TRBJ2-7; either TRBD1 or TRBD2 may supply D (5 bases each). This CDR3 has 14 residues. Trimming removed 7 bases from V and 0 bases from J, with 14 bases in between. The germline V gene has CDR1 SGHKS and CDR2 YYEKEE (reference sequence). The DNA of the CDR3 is TGTGCCAGCGGCCCCGGGGCAGCCTCCTACGAGCAGTACTTC. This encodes CASGPGAASYEQYF.

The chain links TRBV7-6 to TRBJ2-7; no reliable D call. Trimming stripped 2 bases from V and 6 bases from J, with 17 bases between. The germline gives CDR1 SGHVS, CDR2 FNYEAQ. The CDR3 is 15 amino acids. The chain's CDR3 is CASSLSRPTGSEQYF. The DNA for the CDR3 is TGTGCCAGCAGCTTAAGTCGGCCGACCGGGTCCGAGCAGTACTTC.

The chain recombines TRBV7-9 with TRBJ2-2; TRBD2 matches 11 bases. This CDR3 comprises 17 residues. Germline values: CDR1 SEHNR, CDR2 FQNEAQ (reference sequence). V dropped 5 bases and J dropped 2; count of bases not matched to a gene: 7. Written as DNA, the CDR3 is TGTGCCAGCAGCCCCACTAGCGGGGGACTTAACACCGGGGAGCTGTTTTTT. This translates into CASSPTSGGLNTGELFF.

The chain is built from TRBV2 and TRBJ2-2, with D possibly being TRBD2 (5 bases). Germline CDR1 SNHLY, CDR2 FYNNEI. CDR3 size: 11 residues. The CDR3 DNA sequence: TGTGCTCTAGGAGGCAGCGGGGAGCTGTTTTTT. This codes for CALGGSGELFF.

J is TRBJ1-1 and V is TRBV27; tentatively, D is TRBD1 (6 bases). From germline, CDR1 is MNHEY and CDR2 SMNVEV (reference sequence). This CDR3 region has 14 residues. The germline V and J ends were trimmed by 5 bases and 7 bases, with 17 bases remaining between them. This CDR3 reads CASSPGVEGGEAFF. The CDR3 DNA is TGTGCCAGCAGTCCAGGGGTCGAGGGAGGTGAAGCTTTCTTT.

The CDR3 bases are TGTGCCAGCAGTCATCATCAGCCCCAGCATTTT. Translation gives CASSHHQPQHF. The chain is built from TRBV27 and TRBJ1-5; no firm D call. The V end was cut by 5 bases, the J end by 5 bases, with 4 bases between. This CDR3 spans 11 amino acids. Germline assignment: CDR1 MNHEY and CDR2 SMNVEV (reference sequence).

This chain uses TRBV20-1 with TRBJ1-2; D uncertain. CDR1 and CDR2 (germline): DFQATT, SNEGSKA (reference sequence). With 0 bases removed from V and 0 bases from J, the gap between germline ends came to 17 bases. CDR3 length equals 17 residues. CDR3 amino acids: CSARDREKVGPNYGYTF. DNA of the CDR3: TGCAGTGCTAGAGATCGGGAGAAAGTCGGTCCTAACTATGGCTACACCTTC.

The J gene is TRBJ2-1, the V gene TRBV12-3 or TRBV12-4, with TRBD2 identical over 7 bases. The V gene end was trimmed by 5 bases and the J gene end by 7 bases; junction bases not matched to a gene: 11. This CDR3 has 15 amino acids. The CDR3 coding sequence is TGTGCCAGCAGTGTCACCTATCTAGCGGCGAATGAGCAGTTCTTC. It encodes CASSVTYLAANEQFF.

The CDR3 loop reads CATSSPSGRGIYEQYF. In nucleotides, the CDR3 is TGTGCCACCAGCTCCCCCTCGGGGAGGGGGATATACGAGCAGTACTTC. V is TRBV15 and J is TRBJ2-7, with D perhaps TRBD2 (7 bases). V was pared by 5 bases and J by 4 bases, with 21 bases between. The CDR3 covers 16 residues. Looked up from germline, CDR1 is LNHNV and CDR2 is YYDKDF (reference sequence).

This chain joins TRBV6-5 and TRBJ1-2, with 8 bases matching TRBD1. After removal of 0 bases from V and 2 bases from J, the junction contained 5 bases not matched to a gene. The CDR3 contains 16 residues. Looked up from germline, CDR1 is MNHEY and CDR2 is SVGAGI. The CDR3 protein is CASSYSPTGGNYGYTF. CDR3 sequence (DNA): TGTGCCAGCAGTTACTCTCCTACAGGGGGGAACTATGGCTACACCTTC.

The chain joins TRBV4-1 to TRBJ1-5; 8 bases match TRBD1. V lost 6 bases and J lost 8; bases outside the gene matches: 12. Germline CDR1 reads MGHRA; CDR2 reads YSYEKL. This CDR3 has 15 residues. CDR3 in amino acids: CASSYLNNRGEPQHF. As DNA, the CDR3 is TGCGCCAGCAGTTACCTGAATAACAGGGGGGAGCCCCAGCATTTT.

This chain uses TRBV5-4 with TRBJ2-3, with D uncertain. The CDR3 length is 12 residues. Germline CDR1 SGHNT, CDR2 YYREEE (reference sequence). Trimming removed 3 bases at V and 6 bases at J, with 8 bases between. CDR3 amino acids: CASSYASDTQYF. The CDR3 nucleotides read TGTGCCAGCAGCTACGCTAGTGATACGCAGTATTTT.

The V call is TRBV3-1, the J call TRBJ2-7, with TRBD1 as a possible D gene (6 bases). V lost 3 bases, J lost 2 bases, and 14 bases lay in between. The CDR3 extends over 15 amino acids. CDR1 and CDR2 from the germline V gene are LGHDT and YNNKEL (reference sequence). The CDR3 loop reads CASSQVPGHPYEQYF. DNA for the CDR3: TGTGCCAGCAGCCAGGTTCCGGGACACCCCTACGAGCAGTACTTC.

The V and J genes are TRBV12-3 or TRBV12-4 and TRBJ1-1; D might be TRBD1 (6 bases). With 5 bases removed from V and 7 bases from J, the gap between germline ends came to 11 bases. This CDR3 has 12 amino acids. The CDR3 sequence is CASSDTGYEAFF. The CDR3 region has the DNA TGTGCCAGCAGTGATACAGGGTATGAAGCTTTCTTT.

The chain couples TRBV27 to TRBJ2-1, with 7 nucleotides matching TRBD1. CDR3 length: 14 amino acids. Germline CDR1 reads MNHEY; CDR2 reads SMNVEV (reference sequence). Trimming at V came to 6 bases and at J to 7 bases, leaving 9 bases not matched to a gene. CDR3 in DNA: TGTGCCAGCAGCCCGACAGGGTGGTGGAATGAGCAGTTCTTC. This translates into CASSPTGWWNEQFF.

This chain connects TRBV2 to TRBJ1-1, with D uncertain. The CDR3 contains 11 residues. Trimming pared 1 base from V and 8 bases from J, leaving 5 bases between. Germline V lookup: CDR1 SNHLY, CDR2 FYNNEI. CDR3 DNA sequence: TGTGCCAGCAGTGAAGATAGGGAAGCTTTCTTT. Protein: CASSEDREAFF.

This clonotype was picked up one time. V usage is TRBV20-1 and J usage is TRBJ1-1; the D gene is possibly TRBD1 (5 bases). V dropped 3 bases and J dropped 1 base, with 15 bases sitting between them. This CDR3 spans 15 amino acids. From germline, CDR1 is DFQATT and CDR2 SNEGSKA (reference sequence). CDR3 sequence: CSARGDVHPNTEAFF. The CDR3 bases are TGCAGTGCTAGGGGGGACGTTCACCCGAACACTGAAGCTTTCTTT.

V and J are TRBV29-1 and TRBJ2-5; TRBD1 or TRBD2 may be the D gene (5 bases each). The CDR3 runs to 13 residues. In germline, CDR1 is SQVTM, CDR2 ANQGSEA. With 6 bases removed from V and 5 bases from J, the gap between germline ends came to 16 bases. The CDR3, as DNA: TGCAGCGTACTACTAGGAGCAGGGGAGACCCAGTACTTC. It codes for CSVLLGAGETQYF.

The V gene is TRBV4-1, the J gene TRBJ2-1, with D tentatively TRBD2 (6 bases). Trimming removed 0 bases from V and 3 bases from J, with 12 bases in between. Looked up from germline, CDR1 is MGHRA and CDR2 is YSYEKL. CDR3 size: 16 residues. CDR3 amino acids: CASSQDRGAGYNEQFF. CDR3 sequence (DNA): TGCGCCAGCAGCCAAGACCGCGGGGCCGGCTACAATGAGCAGTTCTTC.

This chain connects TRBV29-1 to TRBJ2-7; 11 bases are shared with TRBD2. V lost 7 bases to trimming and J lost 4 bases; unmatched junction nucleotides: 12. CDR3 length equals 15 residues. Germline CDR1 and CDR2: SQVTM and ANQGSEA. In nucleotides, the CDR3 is TGCAGCGCGCAAGCTGGGACTAGCGGAGTTTACGAGCAGTACTTC. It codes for CSAQAGTSGVYEQYF.

The CDR3, as DNA: TGCAGCGTTGGGGGGACAGAGTACGAGCAGTACTTC. Protein product: CSVGGTEYEQYF. The chain is built from TRBV29-1 and TRBJ2-7; TRBD1 aligns across 7 bases. The CDR3 runs to 12 residues. V lost 4 bases to trimming and J lost 4 bases; unmatched junction nucleotides: 4. Germline V gives CDR1 SQVTM, CDR2 ANQGSEA.

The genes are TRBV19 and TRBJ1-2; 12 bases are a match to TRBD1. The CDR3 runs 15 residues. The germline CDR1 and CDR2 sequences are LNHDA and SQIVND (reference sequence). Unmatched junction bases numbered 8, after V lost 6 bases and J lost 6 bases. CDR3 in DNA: TGTGCCAGTAGCATCACCGGGACAGGGGGCGATGGCTACACCTTC. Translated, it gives CASSITGTGGDGYTF.

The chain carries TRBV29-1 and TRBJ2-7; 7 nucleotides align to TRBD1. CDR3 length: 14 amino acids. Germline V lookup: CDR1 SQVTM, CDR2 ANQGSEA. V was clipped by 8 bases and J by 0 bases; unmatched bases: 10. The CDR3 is CSITRYRGSYEQYF. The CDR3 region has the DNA TGCAGCATCACTCGGTACAGGGGCTCCTACGAGCAGTACTTC.

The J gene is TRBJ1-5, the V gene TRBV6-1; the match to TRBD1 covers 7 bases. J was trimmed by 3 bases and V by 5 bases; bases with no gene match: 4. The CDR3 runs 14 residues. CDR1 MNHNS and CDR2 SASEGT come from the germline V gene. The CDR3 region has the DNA TGTGCCAGCAGTCCTACAGGGGACAATCAGCCCCAGCATTTT. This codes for CASSPTGDNQPQHF.

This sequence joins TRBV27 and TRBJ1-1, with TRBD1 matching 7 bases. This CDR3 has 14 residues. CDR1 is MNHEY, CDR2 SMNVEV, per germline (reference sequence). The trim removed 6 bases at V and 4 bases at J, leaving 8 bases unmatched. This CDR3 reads CASSWDSDATEAFF. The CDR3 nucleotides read TGTGCCAGCAGCTGGGACAGCGATGCCACTGAAGCTTTCTTT.

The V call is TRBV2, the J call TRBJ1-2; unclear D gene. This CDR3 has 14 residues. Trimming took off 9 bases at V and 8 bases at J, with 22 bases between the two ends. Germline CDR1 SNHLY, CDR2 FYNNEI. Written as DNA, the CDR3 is TGTGCCAGGGTCCGGGCAACCCCTATTCCCGGCTACACCTTC. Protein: CARVRATPIPGYTF.

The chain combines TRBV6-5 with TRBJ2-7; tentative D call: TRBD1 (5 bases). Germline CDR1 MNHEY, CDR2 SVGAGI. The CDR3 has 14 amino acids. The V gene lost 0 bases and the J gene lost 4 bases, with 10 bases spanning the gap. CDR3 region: CASSYSPGWYEQYF. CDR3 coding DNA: TGTGCCAGCAGTTACTCGCCAGGGTGGTACGAGCAGTACTTC.

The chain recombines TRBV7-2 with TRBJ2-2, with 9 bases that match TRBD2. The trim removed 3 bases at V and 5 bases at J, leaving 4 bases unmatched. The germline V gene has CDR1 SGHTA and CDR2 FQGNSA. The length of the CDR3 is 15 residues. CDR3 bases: TGTGCCAGCAGCTTGAGCGGGGGGTTGACCGGGGAGCTGTTTTTT. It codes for CASSLSGGLTGELFF.